This T cell receptor beta chain was sequenced in a study of cytomegalovirus exposure and HLA in healthy donors. Study results and caveats: Presence/absence results assume similar sequencing depth per donor, which may not hold. An analysis that came later showed most CMV-associated TCR beta chains appearing HLA-restricted. The authors listed over 150 TCR beta chains as cytomegalovirus-associated.

As for this clone: The antigen remains undetermined.

60 Vbeta and 13 Jbeta primers were used in PCR. Profiling relied on immunoSEQ multiplex PCR, and the TCRdb table lists in-frame clones only, not all of them. The table has 100,000 or so clones, 70% to 75% seen once. Healthy bone marrow donors supplied every sample. Sequencing was done on a sample of PBMCs. The receptor comes from a man aged 35-49 years in good health and CMV-seronegative.

CDR3 residues: CASSQLEGGLPADTQYF. In DNA, the CDR3 is TGTGCCAGCAGCCAATTAGAGGGCGGTCTCCCGGCAGATACGCAGTATTTT. V gene TRBV7-9 combines with J gene TRBJ2-3; TRBD2 might be the D (5 bases). The CDR3 spans 17 residues. Germline loops: CDR1 SEHNR, CDR2 FQNEAQ (reference sequence). V dropped 5 bases and J dropped 4 bases, with 22 bases sitting between them.